This is a list of T cell receptor beta chains from one sample in a study of post-analysis software for immune sequencing data. MiXCR was run by TCRdb on the PCR reads, yielding one entry per CDR3 protein. The data contain 600,000 to 700,000 distinct CDR3 sequences, 59% of them singletons. Sequencing input: blood. Receptor source: a girl between 2 and 10 years old with multiple sclerosis. CDR3s include the opening cysteine and the closing phenylalanine or tryptophan. The order of the fields is CDR3 length, V gene, D gene, clone size, J gene, CDR3 DNA, CDR3 protein. D genes are given only for firm matches. Clone size is stated in some rows and not others, as once, few, many or a class when expanded.

>11|TRBV20-1|NA|NA|TRBJ2-7
TGCAGTGCTTGGGTCTCCTACGAGCAGTACTTC
CSAWVSYEQYF
>14|TRBV20-1|NA|many|TRBJ1-5
TGCAGTGCTAGTATCCCGGGCGGGAGTCAGCCCCAGCATTTT
CSASIPGGSQPQHF
>17|TRBV7-2|NA|NA|TRBJ2-1
TGTGCCAGCAGCTTAGTTACGGGCCTAGCTTCTTACAATGAGCAGTTCTTC
CASSLVTGLASYNEQFF
>15|TRBV6-1|TRBD1|NA|TRBJ1-2
TGTGCCAGCAGTGAAGCGCAGGGGGGAGGATATGGCTACACCTTC
CASSEAQGGGYGYTF
>15|TRBV20-1|NA|few|TRBJ2-4
TGCAGTGCTAGGTGGTTTGCGGGGGCTCGGAACATTCAGTACTTC
CSARWFAGARNIQYF
>14|TRBV20-1|NA|NA|TRBJ1-2
TGCAGTGCTAGAGTGGGGCCGCCTAACTATGGCTACACCTTC
CSARVGPPNYGYTF
>18|TRBV18|NA|once|TRBJ2-5
TGTGCCAGCTCACCACCGCGGACAAACTTCGTTACCCGAGAGACCCAGTACTTC
CASSPPRTNFVTRETQYF
>15|TRBV10-3|NA|NA|TRBJ1-5
TGTGCCATCAGTGGGGACCAGACTAGCAATCAGCCCCAGCATTTT
CAISGDQTSNQPQHF
>11|TRBV5-8|NA|NA|TRBJ1-2
TGTGCCAGCAGTGGTCTGGAAGGCTACACCTTC
CASSGLEGYTF
>14|TRBV5-1|TRBD2|once|TRBJ2-1
TGCGCCAGCACCAACCCAGCGGGGGGCAATGAGCAGTTCTTC
CASTNPAGGNEQFF
>15|TRBV12-3/TRBV12-4|TRBD2|many|TRBJ2-7
TGTGCCAGCAGTTTAGGACTAGCGGGAGTCTACGAGCAGTACTTC
CASSLGLAGVYEQYF
>15|TRBV6-5|NA|NA|TRBJ2-5
TGTGCCAGCAGCAAGAGTTCGGGTAGCCAAGAGACCCAGTACTTC
CASSKSSGSQETQYF
>13|TRBV12-3/TRBV12-4|NA|NA|TRBJ1-2
TGTGCCAGCAGTTTAGCCACAATCTCTGGCTACACCTTC
CASSLATISGYTF
>13|TRBV7-2|NA|NA|TRBJ2-1
TGTGCCAGCAGCGAGGCCGAGTACAATGAGCAGTTCTTC
CASSEAEYNEQFF
>14|TRBV20-1|NA|NA|TRBJ2-7
TGCAGTGCTAGAGACGTCAGGGGAGACTACGAGCAGTACTTC
CSARDVRGDYEQYF
>13|TRBV20-1|NA|NA|TRBJ2-1
TGCAGTGCTTCGGACCCAAACTACAATGAGCAGTTCTTC
CSASDPNYNEQFF
>15|TRBV7-9|NA|few|TRBJ2-5
TGTGCCAGCAGCTTAGGTCGGACTAAGGAAGAGACCCAGTACTTC
CASSLGRTKEETQYF
>15|TRBV5-1|TRBD2|NA|TRBJ2-1
TGCGCCAGCAGCTGGGGACTAGCGGGAGACAGTGAGCAGTTCTTC
CASSWGLAGDSEQFF
>15|TRBV5-1|TRBD2|NA|TRBJ2-5
TGCGCCAGCAGCCCGGAGACTAGCGGGAGGGAGACCCAGTACTTC
CASSPETSGRETQYF
>12|TRBV25-1|NA|few|TRBJ2-7
TGTGCCAGCAGTGATCTACCCTACGAGCAGTACTTC
CASSDLPYEQYF
>14|TRBV12-3/TRBV12-4|NA|once|TRBJ2-4
TGTGCCAGCAGGCTCGGGGGAGCCAAAAACATTCAGTACTTC
CASRLGGAKNIQYF
>14|TRBV15|NA|NA|TRBJ2-3
TGTGCCACCAGCACTCGGGACTTCACAGATACGCAGTATTTT
CATSTRDFTDTQYF
>13|TRBV29-1|NA|few|TRBJ1-2
TGCAGCGTTGTTCCCCTAGCACCATATGGCTACACCTTC
CSVVPLAPYGYTF
>15|TRBV5-5|NA|few|TRBJ2-1
TGTGCCAGCAGCCAGCAAACCCAATCCCCCAATGAGCAGTTCTTC
CASSQQTQSPNEQFF
>14|TRBV15|NA|once|TRBJ1-5
TGTGCCACCAGCAGTAGTATCACCAATCAGCCCCAGCATTTT
CATSSSITNQPQHF
>15|TRBV5-1|NA|NA|TRBJ1-5
TGCGCCAGCAGCTTACAGGGCGGGAGCAATCAGCCCCAGCATTTT
CASSLQGGSNQPQHF
>13|TRBV7-2|NA|NA|TRBJ2-7
TGTGCCAGCAGTACAACTAGGAATCACGAGCAGTACTTC
CASSTTRNHEQYF
>14|TRBV11-3|TRBD1|NA|TRBJ1-2
TGTGCCAGCAGCACCCGGGACAGGGTGAGAGGCTACACCTTC
CASSTRDRVRGYTF
>14|TRBV4-3|NA|few|TRBJ1-2
TGCGCCAGCAGCCAAGATCGGAACAACTATGGCTACACCTTC
CASSQDRNNYGYTF
>16|TRBV6-5|TRBD2|NA|TRBJ2-1
TGTGCCAGCGGGGGGCAGGCGACTAGCGGGAATAATGAGCAGTTCTTC
CASGGQATSGNNEQFF
>15|TRBV4-1|TRBD2|NA|TRBJ2-5
TGCGCCAGCAGCCAACTAGCGGGAGGTCTTTTTGAGCAGTACTTC
CASSQLAGGLFEQYF
>14|TRBV20-1|NA|NA|TRBJ2-1
TGCAGTGCGCCGGTAGCGGTCTCCTACAATGAGCAGTTCTTC
CSAPVAVSYNEQFF
>13|TRBV12-3/TRBV12-4|NA|NA|TRBJ2-7
TGTGCCAGCAGATTGACAAGCTCCTACGAGCAGTACTTC
CASRLTSSYEQYF